The subject of this entry is one T cell receptor (beta chain). This sample was taken from a study of blood T cell repertoires in COVID-19. The CDR3 extends over 16 amino acids. CDR1 is MNHNS and CDR2 is SASEGT in the germline V gene. V shed 8 bases, J shed 3 bases, and the junction held 7 bases outside the gene matches. Clones were sequenced by immunoSEQ multiplex PCR, and TCRdb holds only the in-frame ones, with some missing. The sample lists 80,000 or so clones, 86% occurring once. V gene TRBV6-1 combines with J gene TRBJ2-5; 15 nucleotides line up with TRBD2. Sequenced input: peripheral blood. This receptor was identified in a woman aged 55-75 years with acute or convalescent COVID-19. CDR3 amino acids: CASGGLAGGAEETQYF. The CDR3 DNA is TGTGCCAGCGGTGGACTAGCGGGAGGGGCTGAAGAGACCCAGTACTTC.